Presented here are 11 T cell receptor beta chains from one specimen sequenced in a study of shared clonotypes between healthy human individuals. Clones were sequenced by immunoSEQ multiplex PCR, and TCRdb holds only the in-frame ones, with some missing. The sample consists of about 1 million clones, around 75% of them appearing once. The sequencing sample was made of memory CD4+ T cells sorted from blood. Subset defined: CD45RA-negative fraction. These receptors were taken from a man in his late teens or twenties in good health.

The chain links TRBV28 to TRBJ1-5; the D gene is possibly TRBD1 (6 bases). V was trimmed by 8 bases and J by 4 bases, leaving 18 bases between them. This CDR3 region has 15 residues. The germline CDR1 and CDR2 sequences are MDHEN and SYDVKM. Here the CDR3 DNA reads TGTGCCAGCCGAAGCCCTACAGGGATTAATCAGCCCCAGCATTTT. This encodes CASRSPTGINQPQHF. The full variable domain, in which reference TRBV28 and TRBJ1-5 provide the parts outside the CDR3, is DVKVTQSSRYLVKRTGEKVFLECVQDMDHENMFWYRQDPGLGLRLIYFSYDVKMKEKGDIPEGYSVSREKKERFSLILESASTNQTSMYLCASRSPTGINQPQHFGDGTRLSIL.

The table lists this clone with a few counts. The chain links TRBV12-5 to TRBJ1-5; no clear D. The germline gives CDR1 LGHNT, CDR2 FRNRAP. The germline V and J ends were trimmed by 1 base and 4 bases, with 5 bases remaining between them. CDR3 size: 13 residues. CDR3: CASGLGDNQPQHF. The CDR3 DNA is TGTGCTAGTGGTTTGGGAGATAATCAGCCCCAGCATTTT.

Only a few counts were recorded for this clone. The chain's CDR3 is CASSLYQGYEQYF. For the CDR3, the DNA is TGTGCCAGCAGCTTATATCAGGGTTACGAGCAGTACTTC. The rearrangement links TRBV7-3 to TRBJ2-7, with D maybe TRBD1 (5 bases). Germline CDR1 SGHTA, CDR2 FQGTGA. Trimming shortened V by 2 bases and J by 4 bases, and 9 bases separated the two germline ends. This CDR3 is 13 amino acids long.

V is TRBV6-5 and J is TRBJ2-1, with D unclear. This CDR3 contains 13 residues. Germline CDR1 reads MNHEY; CDR2 reads SVGAGI. Trimming cost V 5 bases and J 15 bases, with 20 bases left between them. The chain's CDR3 is CASSPPLRGAVFF. In DNA form, the CDR3 reads TGTGCCAGCAGTCCCCCCTTACGAGGAGCCGTGTTCTTC.

The V and J genes are TRBV28 and TRBJ2-7, with D possibly TRBD2 on 5 matching bases. V shed 5 bases and J shed 4 bases, with 15 bases lying between them. The CDR3 sequence is 14 residues long. The germline gives CDR1 MDHEN, CDR2 SYDVKM. This CDR3 reads CASSGPPRVYEQYF. The CDR3 nucleotides read TGTGCCAGCAGTGGACCCCCGAGGGTTTACGAGCAGTACTTC.

The V call is TRBV5-5, the J call TRBJ1-6, with TRBD1 matching over 9 bases. Germline V gene sequence: CDR1 SGHKS, CDR2 YYEKEE (reference sequence). Unmatched junction bases numbered 7, after V lost 6 bases and J lost 9 bases. The CDR3 spans 14 residues. The CDR3 sequence: CASTERTGVSPLHF. The DNA for the CDR3 is TGTGCCAGCACCGAGCGGACAGGGGTTTCACCCCTCCACTTT.

V and J are TRBV10-2 and TRBJ1-5, with a possible D match to TRBD1 (5 bases). This CDR3 comprises 17 residues. V gave up 4 bases and J gave up 5 bases, with 21 bases separating them. The germline gives CDR1 WSHSY, CDR2 SAAADI. The CDR3 reads CASSASGARGIYQPQHF. For the CDR3, the DNA is TGCGCCAGCAGTGCGTCCGGGGCGCGAGGGATTTATCAGCCCCAGCATTTT.

The chain joins TRBV5-1 to TRBJ2-3; 8 positions match TRBD2. The CDR3 length is 14 residues. V lost 4 bases to trimming and J lost 4 bases; unmatched junction nucleotides: 5. Germline V CDR1 and CDR2: SGHRS, YFSETQ. The CDR3 here is CASSLGTRADTQYF. CDR3 DNA: TGCGCCAGCAGCCTCGGGACTAGAGCAGATACGCAGTATTTT.

This rearrangement joins TRBV5-1 to TRBJ2-7; D might be TRBD1 or TRBD2, each matching 5 bases. Germline V gene sequence: CDR1 SGHRS, CDR2 YFSETQ. V shed 3 bases and J shed 6 bases, with 16 bases lying between them. This CDR3 has 14 amino acids. The CDR3 nucleotides read TGCGCCAGCAGCTCCTCAGGGAGTTCTCTCGAGCAGTACTTC. It yields the protein CASSSSGSSLEQYF.

This chain links TRBV11-2 with TRBJ1-2; 12 bases fit TRBD1. The germline V gene encodes CDR1 SGHAT and CDR2 FQNNGV. The CDR3 sequence is 16 residues long. Unmatched junction bases numbered 12, after V lost 6 bases and J lost 7 bases. The CDR3 coding sequence is TGTGCCAGCAGACCCCGGGACAGGGGGCGTCAGGTTGGCTACACCTTC. Encoded protein: CASRPRDRGRQVGYTF.

V and J are TRBV9 and TRBJ2-3, with TRBD2 identical over 8 bases. In germline, CDR1 is SGDLS, CDR2 YYNGEE. V lost 6 bases, J lost 8 bases, and 14 bases stayed unmatched. The CDR3 sequence is 15 residues long. The CDR3 loop is CASTLKSSGSGTQYF. DNA for the CDR3: TGTGCCAGCACCCTCAAGTCCAGCGGGAGTGGTACGCAGTATTTT.